This TCR beta chain was identified in a study of beta chain features in type 1 diabetes. Across the whole study: Patients shared similar age, gender and cell yields with healthy donors. General study points: Within each of all four CD4+ subsets, Type 1 diabetes patients had TCRB CDR3s that were moderately but significantly shorter. In the patient group, naive, central memory and Treg TCRB repertoires seemed more alike than in the healthy donor group.

For this clone: Its antigen is unknown.

Reverse transcribing all isolated RNA meant expressed TCRB transcripts were sequenced. Using immunoSEQ multiplex PCR, the repertoire was profiled, and TCRdb retains in-frame clones only, with some absent. In the table there are around 130,000 clones, 9% of which are singletons. CDR1 and CDR2 from the germline V gene are LGHNA and YSLEER. The CDR3 totals 15 residues. The V end lost 4 bases, the J end lost 5 bases, and 16 bases lay between the germline ends. Sorting based on CD45RO/CCR7/CD25/CD127/CD95/CD27 separated CD4+ naive, central memory, regulatory and stem cell-like memory cells. The J gene is TRBJ2-3, the V gene TRBV4-3; possible D gene TRBD2, 6 bases. Sequenced input: central memory CD4+ T cells from blood. The receptor's source is a man aged 25 to 40 with type 1 diabetes. The CDR3 region is CASSRIGDLKDTQYF. The CDR3 DNA sequence: TGCGCCAGCAGCCGAATCGGGGACTTGAAAGATACGCAGTATTTT.